This TCR beta chain derives from a study of blood T cells in healthy people across ages. The CDR3 has 12 residues. Trimming took off 10 bases at V and 4 bases at J, with 13 bases between the two ends. Per the germline V gene, CDR1 is ENHRY and CDR2 is SYGVKD. This clonotype has more than one count but fewer than ten. Combining a sample-barcoded 5' primer with a J-beta primer mix, a second PCR ran for about 7 to 12 cycles. TCRdb reprocessed the 5' RACE reads via MiXCR and lists one record per CDR3 protein. The sample yields about 1.6 million distinct CDR3 sequences, roughly 32% seen once. This TCR came from a woman between 25 and 40 years old in good health. The chain employs TRBV10-3 and TRBJ1-1; D may be TRBD1 (5 bases). Material: blood. Written as DNA, the CDR3 is TGTGCCACCAGGGACGGTAGCACTGAAGCTTTCTTT. Protein product: CATRDGSTEAFF.